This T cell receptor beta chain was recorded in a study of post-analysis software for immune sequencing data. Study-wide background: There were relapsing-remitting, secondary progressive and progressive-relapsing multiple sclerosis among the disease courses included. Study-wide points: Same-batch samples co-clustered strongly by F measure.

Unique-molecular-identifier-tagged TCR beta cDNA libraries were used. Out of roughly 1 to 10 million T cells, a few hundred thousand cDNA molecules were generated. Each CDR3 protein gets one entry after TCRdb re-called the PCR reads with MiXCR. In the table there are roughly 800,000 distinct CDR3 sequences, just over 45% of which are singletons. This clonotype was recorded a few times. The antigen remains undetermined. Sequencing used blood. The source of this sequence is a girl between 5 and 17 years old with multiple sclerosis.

CDR3 DNA: TGTGCCAGCAGCTTAAGACCCCAGCGGGCGGAGTGGTACGAGCAGTACTTC. Protein sequence: CASSLRPQRAEWYEQYF. The genes are TRBV7-2 and TRBJ2-7; a possible D gene is TRBD2 (6 bases). V was clipped by 2 bases and J by 4 bases, with 21 bases between them. Germline V gene lookup returns CDR1 SGHTA and CDR2 FQGNSA. The CDR3 loop spans 17 amino acids. Combining the CDR3 with reference TRBV7-2 and TRBJ2-7 gives the whole variable domain GAGVSQSPSNKVTEKGKDVELRCDPISGHTALYWYRQSLGQGLEFLIYFQGNSAPDKSGLPSDRFSAERTGGSVSTLTIQRTQQEDSAVYLCASSLRPQRAEWYEQYFGPGTRLTVT.